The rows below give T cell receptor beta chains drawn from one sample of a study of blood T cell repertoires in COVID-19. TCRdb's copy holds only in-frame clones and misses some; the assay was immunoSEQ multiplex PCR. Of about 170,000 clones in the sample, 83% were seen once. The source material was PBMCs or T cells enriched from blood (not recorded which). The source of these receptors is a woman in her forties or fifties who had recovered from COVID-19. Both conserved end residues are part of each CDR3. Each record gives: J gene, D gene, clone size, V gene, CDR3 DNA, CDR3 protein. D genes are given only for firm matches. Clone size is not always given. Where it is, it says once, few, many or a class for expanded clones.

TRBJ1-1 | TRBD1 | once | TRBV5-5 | TGTGCCAGCAGCTACGGACAGGTTCCTCTTTTGAACACTGAAGCTTTCTTT | CASSYGQVPLLNTEAFF
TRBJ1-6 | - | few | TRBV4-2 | TGTGCCAGCGGCAGGGCCGAGCCTAATTCACCCCTCCACTTT | CASGRAEPNSPLHF
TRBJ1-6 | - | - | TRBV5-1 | TGCGCCAGCAGATCCCGACACTCAGCAAGGAATTCACCCCTCCACTTT | CASRSRHSARNSPLHF
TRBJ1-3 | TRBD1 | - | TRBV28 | TGTGCCAGCAGTTTACCCGGGACAGGGGGAGACACCATATATTTT | CASSLPGTGGDTIYF
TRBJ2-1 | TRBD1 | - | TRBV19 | TGTGCCAGTAGTAGGGGCAGGGGGAGATCTGAGCAGTTCTTC | CASSRGRGRSEQFF
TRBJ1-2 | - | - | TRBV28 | TGTGCCAGCAGTTTTGGGGCAGTGAACTATGGCTACACCTTC | CASSFGAVNYGYTF
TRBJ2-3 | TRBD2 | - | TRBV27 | TGTGCCAGCAGTCTCCTAGCGGGATCGACAGATACGCAGTATTTT | CASSLLAGSTDTQYF
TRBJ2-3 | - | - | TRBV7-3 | TGTGCCAGCAGCTTAAATGGCGGGGGCCGGGATACGCAGTATTTT | CASSLNGGGRDTQYF
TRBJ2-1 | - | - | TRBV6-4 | TGTGCCAGCAGTGGGACAGAATACAATGAGCAGTTCTTC | CASSGTEYNEQFF
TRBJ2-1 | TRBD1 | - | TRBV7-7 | TGTGCTAGCAGCTTAGCGTCCGGGACAGGATTCAATGAGCAGTTCTTC | CASSLASGTGFNEQFF
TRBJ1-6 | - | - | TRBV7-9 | TGTGCCAGCAGCTTAGGGTATAGTTCACCCCTCCACTTT | CASSLGYSSPLHF
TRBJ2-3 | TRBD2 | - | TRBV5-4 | TGTGCCAGCAGCTTGTACGCGGGAGGGCGTACAGATACGCAGTATTTT | CASSLYAGGRTDTQYF
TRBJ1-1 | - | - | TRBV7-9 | TGTGCCAGCAGCTTATATTGGCAAGAAGCTTTCTTT | CASSLYWQEAFF
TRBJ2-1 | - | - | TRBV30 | TGTGCCTGGAGTCCGTCCTACAATGAGCAGTTCTTC | CAWSPSYNEQFF
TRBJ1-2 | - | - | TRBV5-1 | TGCGCCAGCAGAGGAGACCTATGGGGCTACACCTTC | CASRGDLWGYTF
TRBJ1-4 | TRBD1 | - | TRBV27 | TGTGCCAGCAGTGTTCCGGGACAGGGTAACGAAAAACTGTTTTTT | CASSVPGQGNEKLFF
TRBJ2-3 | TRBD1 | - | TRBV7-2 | TGTGCCAGCAGCTTGGGTACAGGGGAAGACCCAAGCACAGATACGCAGTATTTT | CASSLGTGEDPSTDTQYF
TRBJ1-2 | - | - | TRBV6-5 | TGTGCCAGCAGTTACCTTCCCTTATATGGCTACACCTTC | CASSYLPLYGYTF
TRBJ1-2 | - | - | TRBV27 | TGTGCCAGCAGACCTCCTCAAGGAGGCTATGGCTACACCTTC | CASRPPQGGYGYTF
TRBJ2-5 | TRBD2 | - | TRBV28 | TGTGCCAGTGGAGGGGCGAGCGGGGCCCGTGGAGAGACCCAGTACTTC | CASGGASGARGETQYF
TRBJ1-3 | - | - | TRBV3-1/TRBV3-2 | TGTGCCAGCAGCACGAGGGACACCATATATTTT | CASSTRDTIYF
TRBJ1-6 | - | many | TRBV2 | TGTGCCAGCAGAAGGACAGCCAATTCACCCCTCCACTTT | CASRRTANSPLHF
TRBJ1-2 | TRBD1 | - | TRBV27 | TGTGCCAGCAGTGACCGACAGGGCTTTAAAGGCTACACCTTC | CASSDRQGFKGYTF
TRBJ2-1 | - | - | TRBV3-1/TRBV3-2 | TGTGCCAGCAGCCTGGGGGCTAACTCCTACAATGAGCAGTTCTTC | CASSLGANSYNEQFF
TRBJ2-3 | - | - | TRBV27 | TGTGCCAGCAGTTTATCCGCAGGGGTTAGCACAGATACGCAGTATTTT | CASSLSAGVSTDTQYF
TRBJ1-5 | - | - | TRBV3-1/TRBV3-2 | TGTGCCAGCCCTCAGAAGAAAGTCCTTAGCAATCAGCCCCAGCATTTT | CASPQKKVLSNQPQHF
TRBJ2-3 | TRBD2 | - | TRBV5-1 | TGCGCCAGCGACAAGGTAGCGGGGATGGGGGCAGATACGCAGTATTTT | CASDKVAGMGADTQYF
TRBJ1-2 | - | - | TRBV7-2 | TGTGCCAGCAGCTCCACAGGGCCGGGCTACACCTTC | CASSSTGPGYTF
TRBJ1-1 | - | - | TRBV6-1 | TGTGCCAGCAGTGGCAACAGGGATGTTTGGTCGAACACTGAAGCTTTCTTT | CASSGNRDVWSNTEAFF
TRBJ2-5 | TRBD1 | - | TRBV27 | TGTGCCAGCAGTTTATCCGGGACAGGCAAGACCCAGTACTTC | CASSLSGTGKTQYF
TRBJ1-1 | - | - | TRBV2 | TGTGCCAGCAGTGAACAAGCGAACACTGAAGCTTTCTTT | CASSEQANTEAFF
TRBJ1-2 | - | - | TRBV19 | TGTGCCAGTAGTATGCTGCAGGGTTTCTATGGCTACACCTTC | CASSMLQGFYGYTF
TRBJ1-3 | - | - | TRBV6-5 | TGTGCCAGCAGCGGGCGGAGGGTAACTGGAAACACCATATATTTT | CASSGRRVTGNTIYF
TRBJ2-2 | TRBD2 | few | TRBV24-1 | TGTGCCACCAAGCGGGGCCAGAACACCGGGGAGCTGTTTTTT | CATKRGQNTGELFF
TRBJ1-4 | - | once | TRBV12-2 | TGTGCAAGTCGCTTAGCCCGCGGGAGGGGTGGGGAAAAACTGTTTTTT | CASRLARGRGGEKLFF
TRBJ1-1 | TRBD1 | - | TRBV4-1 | TGCGCCAGCAGCCAAGATTTCAGGGGGCGCGGGACTGAAGCTTTCTTT | CASSQDFRGRGTEAFF
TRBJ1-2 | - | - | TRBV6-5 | TGTGCCAGCAGCCCCGACAGCGACTATGGCTACACCTTC | CASSPDSDYGYTF
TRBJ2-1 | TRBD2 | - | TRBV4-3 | TGCGCCAGCAGCCATGGGACTAGCGGGTACAATGAGCAGTTCTTC | CASSHGTSGYNEQFF
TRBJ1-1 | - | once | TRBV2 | TGTGCCAGCAGTGATTTGGGGGCAGCGAACACTGAAGCTTTCTTT | CASSDLGAANTEAFF
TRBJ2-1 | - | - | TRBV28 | TGTGCCATCGCCGGGGGGCGCATCAATGAGCAGTTCTTC | CAIAGGRINEQFF
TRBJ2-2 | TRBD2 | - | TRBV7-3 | TGTGCCAGCAGCTCAGCGGGGGGGCCCACCGGGGAGCTGTTTTTT | CASSSAGGPTGELFF
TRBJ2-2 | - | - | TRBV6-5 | TGTGCCAGCAGAGGCAGGGCAAATTCCGGGGAGCTGTTTTTT | CASRGRANSGELFF